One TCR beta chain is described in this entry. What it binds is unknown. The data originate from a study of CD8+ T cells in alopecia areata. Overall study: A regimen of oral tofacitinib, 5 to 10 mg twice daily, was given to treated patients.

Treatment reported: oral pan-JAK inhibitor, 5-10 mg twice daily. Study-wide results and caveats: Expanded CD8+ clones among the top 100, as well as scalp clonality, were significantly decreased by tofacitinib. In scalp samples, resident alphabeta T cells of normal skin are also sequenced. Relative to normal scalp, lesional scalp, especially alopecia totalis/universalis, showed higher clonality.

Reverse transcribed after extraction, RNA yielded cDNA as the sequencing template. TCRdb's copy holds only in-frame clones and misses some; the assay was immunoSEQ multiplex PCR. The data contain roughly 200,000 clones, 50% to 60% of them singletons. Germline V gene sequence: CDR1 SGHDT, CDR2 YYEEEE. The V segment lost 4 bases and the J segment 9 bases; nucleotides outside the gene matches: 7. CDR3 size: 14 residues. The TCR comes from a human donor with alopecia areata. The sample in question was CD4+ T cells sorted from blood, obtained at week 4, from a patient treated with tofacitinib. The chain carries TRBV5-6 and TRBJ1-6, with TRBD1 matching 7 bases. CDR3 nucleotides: TGTGCCAGCAGCCCCCAGGGGGATGGTTCACCCCTCCACTTT. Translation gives CASSPQGDGSPLHF.